Listed below are T cell receptor beta chains from one sample, sequenced in a study of blood T cell repertoires in COVID-19. The data were produced by immunoSEQ multiplex PCR, yet TCRdb's version contains in-frame clones alone and is incomplete. In the table there are around 100,000 clones, less than 80% of which are singletons. The source material was peripheral blood. Receptors were obtained from a man aged 70-80 years with active or convalescent COVID-19. The CDR3 runs from the conserved cysteine through the conserved F or W. Fields, in order: D gene, J gene, clone size, V gene, CDR3 length, CDR3 DNA, CDR3 protein. A D gene is named only where the DNA matches it firmly. Size values are once, few and many counts, or a class for expanded clones, and some rows have none.

. | TRBJ1-1 | . | TRBV30 | 13 | TGTGCCTGGAGTTCTGAAGCGAACACTGAAGCTTTCTTT | CAWSSEANTEAFF
TRBD1 | TRBJ1-4 | . | TRBV5-8 | 15 | TGTGCCAGCAGCCCACAGGGACAGAGGAATGAAAAACTGTTTTTT | CASSPQGQRNEKLFF
. | TRBJ2-1 | . | TRBV24-1 | 13 | TGTGCCACCAGTGATTATGGAGCGAATGAGCAGTTCTTC | CATSDYGANEQFF
. | TRBJ1-2 | few | TRBV27 | 14 | TGTGCCAGCAGTTTAAATGGGGGAGGGAGTGGCTACACCTTC | CASSLNGGGSGYTF
. | TRBJ1-6 | . | TRBV5-1 | 13 | TGCGCCAGCATGGGGCAGACCAATTCACCCCTCCACTTT | CASMGQTNSPLHF
. | TRBJ1-3 | . | TRBV7-9 | 15 | TGTGCCAGCAGCCCCGACAGCCAATCTGGAAACACCATATATTTT | CASSPDSQSGNTIYF
TRBD1 | TRBJ1-3 | once | TRBV10-1 | 15 | TGCGCCAGCAGTGGAAGGGGGCAATTTAGAAACACCATATATTTT | CASSGRGQFRNTIYF
. | TRBJ1-3 | few | TRBV12-3/TRBV12-4 | 12 | TGTGCCAGCAGCAAGGGACAAGGCACCATATATTTT | CASSKGQGTIYF
TRBD1 | TRBJ1-1 | . | TRBV12-3/TRBV12-4 | 12 | TGTGCCAGCAGTCTTTGGACAGGGGAAGCTTTCTTT | CASSLWTGEAFF
TRBD1 | TRBJ1-5 | . | TRBV19 | 14 | TGTGCCAGTAGTATACGACAGGGTCGACAGCCCCAGCATTTT | CASSIRQGRQPQHF
TRBD1 | TRBJ2-6 | . | TRBV7-2 | 17 | TGTGCCAGCAGCTTACGTCAGGGGGCTTGGGGGGCCAACGTCCTGACTTTC | CASSLRQGAWGANVLTF
TRBD2 | TRBJ2-7 | . | TRBV27 | 18 | TGTGCCAGCAGTAGTCGGGGCTTACTAGCGGGCTTAATCTACGAGCAGTACTTC | CASSSRGLLAGLIYEQYF
TRBD1 | TRBJ1-1 | . | TRBV7-2 | 16 | TGTGCCAGCAGCATAGGGACAGGGCTTGGTAACACTGAAGCTTTCTTT | CASSIGTGLGNTEAFF
TRBD1 | TRBJ1-5 | . | TRBV5-1 | 14 | TGCGCCAGCAGCTTAGGACAGGGCGGCCAGCCCCAGCATTTT | CASSLGQGGQPQHF
TRBD1 | TRBJ1-2 | . | TRBV6-5 | 15 | TGTGCCAGCAGTTATCCCCTCGGGACAGAATATGGCTACACCTTC | CASSYPLGTEYGYTF
TRBD1 | TRBJ2-1 | . | TRBV29-1 | 15 | TGCAGCGTTGAAGATCGGGACAGGGTACGGGAGGAGCAGTTCTTC | CSVEDRDRVREEQFF
. | TRBJ1-6 | once | TRBV6-5 | 14 | TGTGCCAGCTCAGGAGAGACAGAACGGTCACCCCTCCACTTT | CASSGETERSPLHF
TRBD1 | TRBJ1-1 | . | TRBV10-3 | 13 | TGTGCCATCAGTTACAGGGGAACCACTGAAGCTTTCTTT | CAISYRGTTEAFF
. | TRBJ2-3 | . | TRBV14 | 16 | TGTGCCAGCAGCCAAAGGAGACCCACTAGCACAGATACGCAGTATTTT | CASSQRRPTSTDTQYF
. | TRBJ1-4 | . | TRBV5-1 | 14 | TGCGCCAGCAGCCCGGGAAACGGTAATGAAAAACTGTTTTTT | CASSPGNGNEKLFF
. | TRBJ2-3 | . | TRBV6-5 | 14 | TGTGCCTCCCCCCCCCGGGGGAGCACAGATACGCAGTATTTT | CASPPRGSTDTQYF
TRBD1 | TRBJ1-1 | once | TRBV18 | 16 | TGTGCCAGCTCACCACCCGGACAGGGAGGAGACACTGAAGCTTTCTTT | CASSPPGQGGDTEAFF
. | TRBJ1-1 | . | TRBV5-1 | 13 | TGCGCCAGCAGGATTCAGGGAAACACTGAAGCTTTCTTT | CASRIQGNTEAFF
. | TRBJ1-1 | . | TRBV12-2 | 14 | TGTGCAAGTCGCTTAGTGTCAGGGGACACTGAAGCTTTCTTT | CASRLVSGDTEAFF
TRBD2 | TRBJ2-1 | . | TRBV28 | 16 | TGTGCCAGCAGCAACCCGACTAGCGGAGGGTACAATGAGCAGTTCTTC | CASSNPTSGGYNEQFF
. | TRBJ1-5 | once | TRBV28 | 15 | TGTGCCAGCAATATACAGGGAAGTGGGGGTCAGCCCCAGCATTTT | CASNIQGSGGQPQHF
TRBD1 | TRBJ2-1 | . | TRBV4-2 | 17 | TGTGCCAGCAGCCACCGCATGACAGGGGATTTTTACAATGAGCAGTTCTTC | CASSHRMTGDFYNEQFF
TRBD2 | TRBJ2-2 | . | TRBV7-8 | 16 | TGTGCCAGCAGCCCTCTCGGGGGGGCAAGCACCGGGGAGCTGTTTTTT | CASSPLGGASTGELFF
TRBD2 | TRBJ2-1 | . | TRBV7-3 | 13 | TGTGCCAGCAGCCCGACTAGCGGGAATGAGCAGTTCTTC | CASSPTSGNEQFF
. | TRBJ2-3 | . | TRBV11-2 | 15 | TGTGCCAGCAGCTTGAGGCTAGCAAGGGCAGATACGCAGTATTTT | CASSLRLARADTQYF
. | TRBJ2-7 | . | TRBV6-5 | 14 | TGTGCCAGCAGTCCAGACAGTTACTCCTACGAGCAGTACTTC | CASSPDSYSYEQYF
TRBD1 | TRBJ1-6 | . | TRBV7-9 | 14 | TGTGCCAGCAGCACCGGGACAGCGGAGTCACCCCTCCACTTT | CASSTGTAESPLHF
. | TRBJ1-1 | many | TRBV10-1 | 13 | TGCGCCAGCAGGCGGGAACCGAACACTGAAGCTTTCTTT | CASRREPNTEAFF
. | TRBJ2-7 | . | TRBV11-1 | 14 | TGTGCCAGCAGCCACCATGGGGGGAACTACGAGCAGTACTTC | CASSHHGGNYEQYF
. | TRBJ2-5 | . | TRBV6-5 | 12 | TGTGCCAGCAAGGATAGCGGACAGACCCAGTACTTC | CASKDSGQTQYF
. | TRBJ2-7 | few | TRBV24-1 | 14 | TGTGCCACCAGTGATTTCGTCAGGGTGGACGAGCAGTACTTC | CATSDFVRVDEQYF
. | TRBJ2-1 | . | TRBV12-3/TRBV12-4 | 11 | TGTGCCAGCAGTTCCGGGTATGAGCAGTTCTTC | CASSSGYEQFF
TRBD2 | TRBJ2-7 | . | TRBV18 | 15 | TGTGCCAGCTCACGGGGACTAGCGGGAGCCTACGAGCAGTACTTC | CASSRGLAGAYEQYF
. | TRBJ1-2 | . | TRBV24-1 | 14 | TGTGCCACCAGTGATTTTAGGGAGAACTATGGCTACACCTTC | CATSDFRENYGYTF
TRBD1 | TRBJ2-1 | . | TRBV24-1 | 15 | TGTGCCACCAGTGATCGGACAGGCTCCTACAATGAGCAGTTCTTC | CATSDRTGSYNEQFF
. | TRBJ1-1 | . | TRBV5-1 | 13 | TGCGCCAGCAGCCCAGAAGCCAGGGCGGTAGCTTTCTTT | CASSPEARAVAFF
TRBD2 | TRBJ2-1 | . | TRBV7-2 | 15 | TGTGCCAGCAGCTTAGCCCGGGAGGCCTACAATGAGCAGTTCTTC | CASSLAREAYNEQFF
. | TRBJ2-3 | . | TRBV12-3/TRBV12-4 | 12 | TGTGCCACCGGGGGTAGCACAGATACGCAGTATTTT | CATGGSTDTQYF
. | TRBJ2-2 | . | TRBV10-1 | 14 | TGCGCCAACTCCGGGACTCGCGACACCGGGGAGCTGTTTTTT | CANSGTRDTGELFF
TRBD1 | TRBJ2-6 | once | TRBV5-1 | 16 | TGCGCCAGCAAAGGGACAGGGGGCAAAGGGGCCAACGTCCTGACTTTC | CASKGTGGKGANVLTF
TRBD2 | TRBJ2-3 | . | TRBV7-3 | 14 | TGTGCCAGCAGGGCGGGGGGGCCAGGAGATACGCAGTATTTT | CASRAGGPGDTQYF
. | TRBJ2-7 | few | TRBV7-2 | 14 | TGTGCCAGCAGCCCTCAACAGGGAAGGGACGAGCAGTACTTC | CASSPQQGRDEQYF
. | TRBJ2-1 | . | TRBV11-2 | 16 | TGTGCCAGCAGCTTAGTGGTTGGAGGGGAACACAATGAGCAGTTCTTC | CASSLVVGGEHNEQFF
. | TRBJ1-2 | few | TRBV10-3 | 12 | TGTGCCATCAGTTACCAGGGGAATGGCTACACCTTC | CAISYQGNGYTF
TRBD1 | TRBJ2-5 | few | TRBV9 | 15 | TGTGCCAGCAGCGCTCGGACAGGGTGGGGGGAGACCCAGTACTTC | CASSARTGWGETQYF
TRBD2 | TRBJ2-2 | . | TRBV5-8 | 16 | TGTGCCAGCAGCTTGGAACTAGCGGGCTTCACCGGGGAGCTGTTTTTT | CASSLELAGFTGELFF
. | TRBJ2-7 | many | TRBV19 | 13 | TGTGCCAGTAGTATCAGCGGGTTGGGAGAGCAGTACTTC | CASSISGLGEQYF
TRBD1 | TRBJ1-1 | . | TRBV6-5 | 13 | TGTGCCAGCTGGACAGGGGGCAGGGGCTGGGCTTTCTTT | CASWTGGRGWAFF
. | TRBJ1-1 | . | TRBV19 | 15 | TGTGCCAGTAGTATAGATCGGAGTCTGAACACTGAAGCTTTCTTT | CASSIDRSLNTEAFF
TRBD1 | TRBJ1-1 | . | TRBV6-6 | 15 | TGTGCCAGCAGCCCCTCTGACAGGGGTTACGGGAAAGCTTTCTTT | CASSPSDRGYGKAFF
. | TRBJ2-7 | . | TRBV7-9 | 13 | TGTGCCAGCAGCCAAGACAACTCCTACGAGCAGTACTTC | CASSQDNSYEQYF
TRBD2 | TRBJ2-1 | . | TRBV11-3 | 15 | TGTGCCAGCAGCTTAGTCGGGGGGTTCGGCAATGAGCAGTTCTTC | CASSLVGGFGNEQFF
TRBD2 | TRBJ2-1 | . | TRBV2 | 15 | TGTGCCAGCAGTCCGGGGGCGAGCGGGGGTTATCCGCAGTTCTTC | CASSPGASGGYPQFF